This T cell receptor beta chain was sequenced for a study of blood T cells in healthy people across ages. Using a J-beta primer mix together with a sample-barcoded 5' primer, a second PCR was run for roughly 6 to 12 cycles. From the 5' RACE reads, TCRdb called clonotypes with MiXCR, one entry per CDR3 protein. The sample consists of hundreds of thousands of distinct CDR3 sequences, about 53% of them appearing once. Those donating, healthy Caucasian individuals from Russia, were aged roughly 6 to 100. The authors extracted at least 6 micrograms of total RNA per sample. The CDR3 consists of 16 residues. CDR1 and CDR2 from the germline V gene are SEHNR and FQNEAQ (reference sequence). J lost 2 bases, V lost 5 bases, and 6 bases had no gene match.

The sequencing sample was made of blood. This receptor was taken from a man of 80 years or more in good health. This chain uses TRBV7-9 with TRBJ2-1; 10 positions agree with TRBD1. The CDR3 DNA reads TGTGCCAGCAGCGGACAGGGGGGCCAACCCTACAATGAGCAGTTCTTC. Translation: CASSGQGGQPYNEQFF.